Sequencing of this T cell receptor (beta chain) was carried out in a study of blood T cell repertoires in COVID-19. There are 15 residues in the CDR3. V dropped 1 base and J dropped 3 bases, with 13 bases sitting between them. CDR1 LNHNV and CDR2 YYDKDF come from the germline V gene (reference sequence). Using immunoSEQ multiplex PCR, the repertoire was profiled, and TCRdb retains in-frame clones only, with some absent. Among a few hundred thousand clones listed, 70% to 90% were seen once. V is TRBV15 and J is TRBJ2-7, with D perhaps matching TRBD2 (5 bases). Sequenced material: peripheral blood. The clonotype originates from a woman of 80 years or more with acute or convalescent COVID-19. CDR3 coding DNA: TGTGCCACCAGCAGAGGAGGACTGAACTACTACGAGCAGTACTTC. Translated, it gives CATSRGGLNYYEQYF.